This section outlines one T cell receptor beta chain sequence together with its context. Its antigen is not yet known. No per-base quality is available; no much larger clone lies one base away. The immunoSEQ Assay, a bias-controlled multiplex PCR, was used to amplify TCRbeta CDR3 regions from genomic DNA. The paper's data handling went like this. The number of nucleated cells in each sample was estimated from the amplification of reference gene primers within the assay. Sequence reads were collapsed and filtered to measure the absolute abundance of every unique TCRbeta CDR3 rearrangement. For each sample, productive Simpson clonality was calculated by taking the square root of Simpson's diversity index across productive rearrangements. TCRdb provides this immuneACCESS table in a form limited to in-frame rearrangements. Some clones are lacking; in checked studies, under half of them reflect an unresolved V gene, and why the rest are absent is not known. V, J and clone size are taken as reported in that table, and D and trimming were inferred from the DNA itself. This sample is represented by some 200,000 clones; more than 75% of them were singletons. Jointly, the top ten make up roughly 3.5% of the sample.

This specimen belongs to a study of blood T cell repertoires in COVID-19 (TCRdb year 2020). Concerning the study at large: The collaborator samples originated in the United States, Italy and Spain and spanned the acute and convalescent phases of COVID-19. The material from the prospective study consisted of cDNA or gDNA derived from T cells, B-cell-depleted T cells, or PBMCs. Subjects who had been exposed to COVID-19, were actively infected with it, or had recovered from it provided the deeply sampled blood TCRbeta repertoires that made up the dataset. The repertoires were made available in a free public database intended to serve as a resource for research on the immune response to SARS-CoV-2. The samples were drawn from the first 160 participants of the ongoing ImmuneRACE study and from 1,200 or so subjects provided by 6 global collaborators. Nearly every sample came with metadata listing a de-identified subject ID, COVID-19 status, age in years and sex. Where available, HLA class I and class II types were taken from metadata supplied by the sample provider and were not determined by assay-based typing. Study-wide conclusions, independent of this receptor: The amount of clinical and demographic metadata varied by source and participant and was provided uncurated.

V and J lose 3 bases and 0 bases, and a span of 11 bases separates them. The CDR3 holds 16 amino acids from the cysteine to the phenylalanine. Only the CDR3 portion is preserved as DNA: 48 bases, with reading frame beginning at the first base. According to the germline V gene, CDR1 reads SNHLY and CDR2 reads FYNNEI. Each collaborating institution followed its own protocols to collect whole blood in K2EDTA tubes. For TCRbeta analysis, collaborators shipped samples in one of three forms: frozen whole blood, isolated PBMCs, or DNA extracted from either of those sample types. This receptor was taken from a man between 65 and 79 years old with acute or convalescent COVID-19. The source material was peripheral blood. In this chain, TRBV2 is recombined with TRBJ2-2, with the identity of the D gene unclear. The CDR3 amino acid sequence is: CASSDTSSSNTGELFF. The DNA sequence is as follows: TGTGCCAGCAGTGACACTTCGTCGTCGAACACCGGGGAGCTGTTTTTT.